Sequencing of this T cell receptor (beta chain) was carried out in a study of vaccination and CD4 T cells after COVID-19 (dated by TCRdb to 2022 to 2024). The study in broad terms: Six males and four females were included in the convalescent cohort, with two Hispanic individuals, seven Caucasians, two Asians and one multiracial person represented. Two doses of either the Pfizer-BioNTech BNT162b2 vaccine (n=8) or the Moderna mRNA-1273 vaccine (n=2) were administered to participants. Post-COVID blood samples from convalescent patients were collected a median of 101 days after diagnosis, with a range of roughly 35 to 170 days. Post-vaccine blood samples were obtained a median of around 74 days after the second vaccine dose, with a range of roughly 13 to 250 days. Overlapping spike peptide pools from SARS-CoV-2 and from the common cold coronaviruses HCoV-NL63, HCoV-OC43 and HCoV-229E were used as culture stimuli. Control cultures received a CEFX viral epitope pool as the positive control, an HIV-1 Nef peptide pool as the negative control, or no peptide. The spike-specific CD4+ TCR repertoire was compared before and after mRNA vaccination in over nine COVID-19 convalescent patients and several infection-naive healthy vaccine recipients.

From the germline V gene, CDR1 is SGHTA and CDR2 is FQGNSA. Trimming accounts for 6 bases at V and 6 bases at J, while the number of junction bases matched to no gene is 12. The CDR3 covers 17 residues, taking in both the cysteine and the phenylalanine. Just the 51-base CDR3 DNA is kept, in frame starting at base 1. The method was PCR. At the Johns Hopkins FTIC core, DNA from the cultured CD4+ T cells underwent TCR sequencing with the Oncomine TCR Beta short-read assay. The QIAamp micro DNA kit was used to extract genomic DNA from the cultured CD4+ T cells. The Oncomine TCR Beta libraries from cultured CD4+ T cells were pooled using unique dual indexes and then sequenced on an Illumina iSeq 100. The paper's processing steps were these. Non-productive sequences were removed, and CDR3s not starting with C, not ending with F or W, or shorter than 7 amino acids were discarded. Antigen-specific clonotypes were identified with the MANAFEST web application by comparing peptide-stimulated wells with reference and other culture wells. Positive clones required FDR below 0.05, an odds ratio above 5, and productive frequency above 0.1% in at least two of three replicate wells. A clonotype was classed as cross-reactive if the clonotype showed significant expansion both in SARS-CoV-2 spike wells and in at least one common cold coronavirus spike condition. Similarity between CDR3 sequences was evaluated in R version 3.6.1 using Levenshtein distances (stringdist) and unrooted phylogenetic trees (ape). Using fastp at Q25 and MiXCR, TCRdb reprocessed the public reads and kept productive beta chains. When rows share a CDR3 protein, they turn into one entry using the most common DNA and genes. TCRdb, rather than the study authors, made the V and J calls. The table for this sample lists about 10,000 distinct CDR3 sequences; more than 20% of them were counted only once. 20% to 30% of the sample comes from the top ten.

Here is what the overall study found, with its caveats: The median count of SARS-CoV-2-reactive clonotypes went up from 20 to 25 after infection to about 40 after vaccination, although the change was not significant. Of the vaccine-specific clones found in convalescent patients, nearly all (304 of 307) were mono-reactive for SARS-CoV-2 spike instead of being cross-reactive with common cold coronaviruses. Among convalescent patients, a median about 87% of the SARS-CoV-2-reactive clones seen after vaccination appeared only after vaccination, which suggests priming specific to the vaccine. The number of convalescent patients in the study was relatively small, and the study did not examine early timepoints following natural infection.

The sample's treatment or condition label, in plain terms: roughly 10-day PBMC culture with coronavirus spike peptide pools or control peptides (ViraFEST assay). The ViraFEST assay was used in the study, in which antigen-specific T cells were expanded with peptide pools and expanded clonotypes were subsequently identified by TCR sequencing. Negative nucleocapsid antibody tests taken both before and after vaccination confirmed that the healthy vaccine recipients had no prior SARS-CoV-2 infection. More than 1.5 million PBMCs per well were cultured in IMDM with roughly 5.2% human AB serum and approximately 9.8 IU/ml IL-2, plus 10 ug/ml peptide pools. On days 3 and 7, half of the culture medium was replaced with fresh IL-2-containing medium. CD4+ T cells were isolated after 10 days of culture through negative selection using the EasySep CD4+ T cell isolation kit. PBMCs were separated from whole blood using Ficoll-Paque Plus gradient centrifugation and then either used fresh or cryopreserved at -140C. Each culture condition was generally run in triplicate wells.

Note on this clonotype: The antigen this receptor binds is unknown. Base qualities are not recorded, but no much larger clone differs from it by a single base.

This receptor chain uses TRBV7-2 and TRBJ2-1, with TRBD2 identical over 12 junction bases. Sequenced here: CD4+ T cells from blood, cultured in vitro, sampled before SARS-CoV-2 vaccination. This TCR was recovered from a human donor who received a COVID-19 vaccine. The nucleotide sequence is given as TGTGCCAGCAGTCCCCAAGTGGCACTAGCGGGGGGCAATGAGCAGTTCTTC. This encodes CASSPQVALAGGNEQFF.